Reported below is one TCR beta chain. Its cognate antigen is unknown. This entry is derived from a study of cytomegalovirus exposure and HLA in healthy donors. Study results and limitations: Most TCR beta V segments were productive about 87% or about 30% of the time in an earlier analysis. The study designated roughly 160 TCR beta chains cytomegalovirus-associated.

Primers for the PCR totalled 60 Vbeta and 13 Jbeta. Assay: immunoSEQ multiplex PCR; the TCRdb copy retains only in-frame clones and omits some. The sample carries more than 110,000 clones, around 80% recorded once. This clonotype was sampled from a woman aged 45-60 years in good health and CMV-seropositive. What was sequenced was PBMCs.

CDR3 loop: CASTRFSGANVLTF. Written as DNA, the CDR3 is TGTGCCAGCACACGGTTCTCTGGGGCCAACGTCCTGACTTTC. This chain uses TRBV13 with TRBJ2-6; D is unclear. Germline loops: CDR1 PRHDT, CDR2 FYEKMQ (reference sequence). V was clipped by 7 bases and J by 0 bases, with 7 bases between them. There are 14 residues in the CDR3.